The 30 T cell receptor beta chains given below trace back to one sample, sequenced in a study of cytomegalovirus exposure and HLA in healthy donors. The PCR had 60 Vbeta and 13 Jbeta primers. The table came from immunoSEQ multiplex PCR; TCRdb's copy has only in-frame clones and leaves some out. The data hold roughly 200,000 clones, with 76% observed a single time. Sample: PBMCs. The receptors originated from a man aged 18 to 30 in good health and CMV-seronegative.

The rearrangement joins TRBV7-9 to TRBJ1-2; D perhaps matches TRBD1 (5 bases). The CDR3 contains 14 residues. Germline V lookup: CDR1 SEHNR, CDR2 FQNEAQ (reference sequence). V lost 3 bases and J lost 0, with 8 bases in between. This CDR3 reads CASSFDSPNYGYTF. Here the CDR3 DNA reads TGTGCCAGCAGCTTTGACAGCCCTAACTATGGCTACACCTTC. The entire variable domain, with the rest obtained from reference TRBV7-9 and TRBJ1-2, is as follows: DTGVSQNPRHKITKRGQNVTFRCDPISEHNRLYWYRQTLGQGPEFLTYFQNEAQLEKSRLLSDRFSAERPKGSFSTLEIQRTEQGDSAMYLCASSFDSPNYGYTFGSGTRLTVV.

The rearrangement links TRBV29-1 to TRBJ1-1, with 10 bases fitting TRBD1. The length of the CDR3 is 13 residues. V dropped 7 bases and J dropped 5; count of bases not matched to a gene: 7. The germline gives CDR1 SQVTM, CDR2 ANQGSEA. The CDR3 DNA follows: TGCAGCGCGCTGACAGGGGGCAGTACTGAAGCTTTCTTT. Its protein product is CSALTGGSTEAFF.

This clone was recorded a few times. The chain's CDR3 is CASSQVVTGNTEAFF. CDR3 nucleotides: TGCGCCAGCAGCCAAGTTGTCACAGGGAACACTGAAGCTTTCTTT. This rearrangement joins TRBV4-1 to TRBJ1-1; tentative D call: TRBD1 (5 bases). V was clipped by 1 base and J by 1 base, with 10 bases between them. There are 15 residues in the CDR3. The germline CDR1 and CDR2 sequences are MGHRA and YSYEKL.

The genes are TRBV27 and TRBJ1-1; D may be TRBD1 (6 bases). Trimming cost V 6 bases and J 8 bases, with 19 bases left between them. This CDR3 region has 14 residues. Germline assignment: CDR1 MNHEY and CDR2 SMNVEV (reference sequence). The CDR3 loop is CASSRQTGLPEAFF. For the CDR3, the DNA is TGTGCCAGCAGCCGACAGACAGGCCTCCCCGAAGCTTTCTTT.

The chain recombines TRBV2 with TRBJ1-2; no clear D gene. With 4 bases removed from V and 8 bases from J, the gap between germline ends came to 8 bases. Germline V gene sequence: CDR1 SNHLY, CDR2 FYNNEI. This CDR3 region has 11 residues. The CDR3 loop reads CASSVQRGYTF. The CDR3 DNA reads TGTGCCAGCAGTGTCCAACGGGGCTACACCTTC. The entire variable domain, with the rest obtained from reference TRBV2 and TRBJ1-2, is as follows: EPEVTQTPSHQVTQMGQEVILRCVPISNHLYFYWYRQILGQKVEFLVSFYNNEISEKSEIFDDQFSVERPDGSNFTLKIRSTKLEDSAMYFCASSVQRGYTFGSGTRLTVV.

The chain joins TRBV7-9 to TRBJ2-4; TRBD2 is a possible D gene (5 bases). From germline, CDR1 is SEHNR and CDR2 FQNEAQ (reference sequence). The CDR3 has 15 amino acids. V shed 5 bases and J shed 6 bases, with 17 bases lying between them. CDR3 sequence reads: CASSPTTGRGNIQYF. The CDR3 DNA reads as TGTGCCAGCAGCCCAACAACCGGTCGGGGAAACATTCAGTACTTC.

This clone appeared a few times. This chain uses TRBV19 with TRBJ2-1, with unresolved D. Germline V CDR1 and CDR2: LNHDA, SQIVND (reference sequence). The V end lost 4 bases, the J end lost 6 bases, and 19 bases lay between the germline ends. The CDR3 is made up of 16 amino acids. CDR3 residues: CASSTPPGSNGNEQFF. For the CDR3, the DNA is TGTGCCAGTAGTACCCCCCCGGGTAGTAATGGCAATGAGCAGTTCTTC.

CDR3 DNA sequence: TGCGCCAGCAGCTTGGAGGGGGAGGGGCAGTTCTTC. This translates into CASSLEGEGQFF. The V gene is TRBV5-1, the J gene TRBJ2-1, with D perhaps matching TRBD2 (7 bases). The germline V and J ends were trimmed by 0 bases and 12 bases, with 10 bases remaining between them. Germline CDR1 is SGHRS and CDR2 is YFSETQ. The CDR3 spans 12 residues.

The chain uses TRBV7-9 and TRBJ2-1; TRBD2 matches 10 bases. CDR3 length equals 17 residues. J gave up 2 bases and V 2 bases, and 6 bases lay outside the gene matches. CDR1 SEHNR and CDR2 FQNEAQ come from the germline V gene (reference sequence). The DNA of the CDR3 is TGTGCCAGCAGCTTATCCATTACTAGCGGGACCTACAATGAGCAGTTCTTC. This sequence encodes CASSLSITSGTYNEQFF.

The rearrangement uses TRBV15 and TRBJ2-1; D unclear. The CDR3 totals 12 residues. V lost 4 bases and J lost 7, with 8 bases in between. From germline, CDR1 is LNHNV and CDR2 YYDKDF (reference sequence). This chain's CDR3 is CATSTTGNEQFF. The CDR3 DNA is TGTGCCACCAGCACGACGGGTAATGAGCAGTTCTTC.

CDR3 DNA: TGCGCCAGCAGCCCCCTTGCCGAGCTCGGGGCCTACAATGAGCAGTTCTTC. It is translated as CASSPLAELGAYNEQFF. V usage is TRBV4-1 and J usage is TRBJ2-1, with D possibly being TRBD2 (5 bases). Germline CDR1 and CDR2: MGHRA and YSYEKL. The CDR3 totals 17 residues. V dropped 4 bases and J dropped 2 bases, with 18 bases sitting between them.

The rearrangement links TRBV6-1 to TRBJ2-5; D unclear. V lost 1 base to trimming and J lost 3 bases, with 9 bases between them. In germline, CDR1 is MNHNS, CDR2 SASEGT. The CDR3 runs to 14 residues. CDR3 sequence reads: CASSEGANKETQYF. CDR3 DNA sequence: TGTGCCAGCAGTGAAGGAGCGAATAAAGAGACCCAGTACTTC.

A note on this clone: The sample holds other DNA sequences that translate to the same CDR3. This chain uses TRBV7-2 with TRBJ2-7, with 7 bases identical to TRBD2. Germline lookup yields CDR1 SGHTA and CDR2 FQGNSA. The CDR3 runs to 16 residues. V was pared by 0 bases and J by 2 bases, with 7 bases of the junction left unmatched. In DNA, the CDR3 is TGTGCCAGCAGCTTAGCCCGAATTGCGGGGGCCTACGAGCAGTACTTC. It codes for CASSLARIAGAYEQYF.

The chain has TRBV5-1 and TRBJ2-5, with 10 bases that match TRBD1. The DNA end is more similar to TRBJ2-7, so the J call may be wrong. The CDR3 loop spans 15 amino acids. The germline gives CDR1 SGHRS, CDR2 YFSETQ. CDR3 bases: TGCGCCAGCAGCTTGGGGACAGGGGGAGGCTACGAGCAGTACTTC. Protein product: CASSLGTGGGYEQYF.

The chain links TRBV9 to TRBJ1-1, with 9 bases aligning to TRBD1. The CDR3 runs to 16 residues. J was trimmed by 7 bases and V by 3 bases; bases with no gene match: 13. Germline lookup yields CDR1 SGDLS and CDR2 YYNGEE. The CDR3 sequence is CASSEYRGRTPLEAFF. The CDR3 DNA reads as TGTGCCAGCAGCGAGTACAGGGGGCGGACCCCCCTTGAAGCTTTCTTT.

This chain connects TRBV5-1 to TRBJ1-3; the D gene is possibly TRBD1 (5 bases). The V gene lost 4 bases and the J gene lost 0 bases, with 11 bases spanning the gap. The CDR3 extends over 15 amino acids. The V gene's germline CDR1 is SGHRS and CDR2 YFSETQ. CDR3 residues: CASSPDISSGNTIYF. CDR3 bases: TGCGCCAGCAGCCCGGACATAAGCTCTGGAAACACCATATATTTT. The variable domain in full, completed from reference TRBV5-1 and TRBJ1-3, reads KAGVTQTPRYLIKTRGQQVTLSCSPISGHRSVSWYQQTPGQGLQFLFEYFSETQRNKGNFPGRFSGRQFSNSRSEMNVSTLELGDSALYLCASSPDISSGNTIYFGEGSWLTVV.

For the CDR3, the DNA is TGTGCCAGCAAACCGGGACAGACTTACACTGAAGCTTTCTTT. This sequence encodes CASKPGQTYTEAFF. The V gene is TRBV2, the J gene TRBJ1-1, with 7 bases lining up with TRBD1. V shed 7 bases, J shed 3 bases, and the junction held 8 bases outside the gene matches. This CDR3 contains 14 residues. In germline, CDR1 is SNHLY, CDR2 FYNNEI.

A few counts support this clone. At one boundary the junction diverges from the germline segment, which might be a read error. The chain is built from TRBV7-9 and TRBJ2-7, with 9 bases lining up with TRBD2. The CDR3 runs 15 residues. Germline CDR1 and CDR2: SEHNR and FQNEAQ (reference sequence). CDR3 region: CSSSPLASGVYEQYF. The DNA of the CDR3 is TGTTCCAGCAGCCCGTTGGCTAGCGGGGTCTACGAGCAGTACTTC.

The genes are TRBV30 and TRBJ1-5; D not resolved. The germline gives CDR1 GTSNPN, CDR2 SVGIG (reference sequence). The CDR3 totals 14 residues. V dropped 0 bases and J dropped 5 bases, with 11 bases sitting between them. The CDR3 DNA is TGTGCCTGGAGTGTAGCGCCATCGGATCAGCCCCAGCATTTT. Protein product: CAWSVAPSDQPQHF.

The chain couples TRBV9 to TRBJ1-1; TRBD1 matches 7 bases. J lost 0 bases, V lost 3 bases, and 2 bases had no gene match. The CDR3 is made up of 14 amino acids. Germline V CDR1 and CDR2: SGDLS, YYNGEE. The CDR3, as DNA: TGTGCCAGCAGCGGCGGGACAGTGAACACTGAAGCTTTCTTT. It translates to CASSGGTVNTEAFF.

This sequence joins TRBV5-5 and TRBJ2-7; possibly TRBD2 for D (5 bases). This CDR3 is 14 amino acids long. The V gene lost 4 bases and the J gene lost 0 bases, with 11 bases spanning the gap. From germline, CDR1 is SGHKS and CDR2 YYEKEE (reference sequence). CDR3 DNA sequence: TGTGCCAGCAGCCGGGAACTCCTCTCCTACGAGCAGTACTTC. As protein: CASSRELLSYEQYF.

This clone was observed a single time. The chain carries TRBV28 and TRBJ1-1, with a possible D match to TRBD1 (6 bases). This CDR3 has 13 residues. Looked up from germline, CDR1 is MDHEN and CDR2 is SYDVKM. Trimming took off 8 bases at V and 3 bases at J, with 13 bases between the two ends. The CDR3, as DNA: TGTGCCAGCGGATACAGGGCTTACACTGAAGCTTTCTTT. Residues: CASGYRAYTEAFF.

V and J are TRBV29-1 and TRBJ1-1, with D possibly matching TRBD1 (5 bases). Trimming left V 5 bases short and J 8 bases short, with 12 bases between. CDR3 length equals 11 residues. Germline V gene sequence: CDR1 SQVTM, CDR2 ANQGSEA. DNA of the CDR3: TGCAGCGTTTGGGGTAGGGGAGAAGCTTTCTTT. This gives the protein CSVWGRGEAFF.

This chain uses TRBV9 with TRBJ2-1, with TRBD2 identical over 11 bases. CDR1 is SGDLS and CDR2 is YYNGEE in the germline V gene. J was trimmed by 7 bases and V by 0 bases; bases with no gene match: 9. The CDR3 length is 17 residues. CDR3 in DNA: TGTGCCAGCAGCGTAGGGGGGCTAGCGGGAGGTTCTAATGAGCAGTTCTTC. As protein: CASSVGGLAGGSNEQFF.

The count of this clone is one. This chain joins TRBV28 and TRBJ1-1; D may be TRBD1 (5 bases). Trimming removed 6 bases at V and 4 bases at J, with 12 bases between. Germline V gene sequence: CDR1 MDHEN, CDR2 SYDVKM. The CDR3 covers 13 residues. The CDR3 spells CASRQQEGTEAFF. DNA for the CDR3: TGTGCCAGCAGACAACAGGAGGGCACTGAAGCTTTCTTT.

The CDR3 is CASSQDPREKLFF. The CDR3 nucleotides read TGCGCCAGCAGCCAAGATCCCAGGGAAAAACTGTTTTTT. The chain uses TRBV4-1 and TRBJ1-4; no clear D. The V gene's germline CDR1 is MGHRA and CDR2 YSYEKL. Between the trimmed V and J ends, which lost 0 bases and 8 bases, there was a span of 7 bases. The CDR3 extends over 13 amino acids.

V usage is TRBV2 and J usage is TRBJ1-1, with D maybe TRBD1 (5 bases). The CDR3 spans 14 residues. Trimming took 4 bases from V and 6 from J, leaving 15 bases between them. CDR1 is SNHLY, CDR2 FYNNEI, per germline. The CDR3 DNA sequence: TGTGCCAGCAGTGTCACACAGGCCCCAGCTGAAGCTTTCTTT. Translated, it gives CASSVTQAPAEAFF.

This clone was seen more than once but under ten times. V is TRBV28 and J is TRBJ1-1; 7 bases fit TRBD1. V shed 5 bases, J shed 3 bases, and the junction held 9 bases outside the gene matches. The CDR3 sequence is 15 residues long. CDR1 is MDHEN, CDR2 SYDVKM, per germline. The CDR3 bases are TGTGCCAGCAGTCCGCAGACAGGGATCTACACTGAAGCTTTCTTT. It specifies CASSPQTGIYTEAFF. The full variable domain, rest sourced from reference TRBV28 and TRBJ1-1, is DVKVTQSSRYLVKRTGEKVFLECVQDMDHENMFWYRQDPGLGLRLIYFSYDVKMKEKGDIPEGYSVSREKKERFSLILESASTNQTSMYLCASSPQTGIYTEAFFGQGTRLTVV.

The genes are TRBV6-5 and TRBJ2-7; D is undetermined. The length of the CDR3 is 12 residues. V gave up 0 bases and J gave up 7 bases, with 7 bases separating them. Germline V gene lookup returns CDR1 MNHEY and CDR2 SVGAGI. The CDR3 reads CASSYSYGEQYF. The CDR3, as DNA: TGTGCCAGCAGTTACTCGTACGGGGAGCAGTACTTC.

This chain joins TRBV6-1 and TRBJ2-2; 10 bases agree with TRBD1. Per the germline V gene, CDR1 is MNHNS and CDR2 is SASEGT. After removal of 6 bases from V and 6 bases from J, the junction contained 4 bases not matched to a gene. The CDR3 loop spans 14 amino acids. Here the CDR3 reads CASRNGQGAGELFF. The CDR3 nucleotides read TGTGCCAGCAGGAATGGACAGGGGGCCGGGGAGCTGTTTTTT.